This T cell receptor (beta chain) stems from a study of T cell changes during pregnancy in multiple sclerosis. Only in-frame clones appear in the TCRdb table, and some are missing; sequencing was by immunoSEQ multiplex PCR. The data contain tens of thousands of clones, about nine tenths of them singletons. The ends were cut back, 0 bases at V and 10 bases at J, with 13 bases in the middle. Germline V gene lookup returns CDR1 MNHEY and CDR2 SVGAGI. The CDR3 extends over 15 amino acids. The TCR was taken from a female donor with multiple sclerosis, enrolled in a pregnancy study. This chain links TRBV6-5 with TRBJ1-6, with a weak D call TRBD1 (6 bases). Sequenced material: peripheral blood, taken in the third trimester of pregnancy. In DNA form, the CDR3 reads TGTGCCAGCAGTTACTCGAAACAGGGCGGATCACCCCTCCACTTT. Protein sequence: CASSYSKQGGSPLHF.